This T cell receptor (beta chain) was captured by sequencing in a study of identical twins. The study, taken as a whole, reports: Whereas memory repertoires showed no such difference, abundant cord blood beta clonotypes carried fewer insertions.

Donors were all healthy Caucasians. The CDR3 is made up of 16 amino acids. V was pared by 2 bases and J by 4 bases, with 1 base of the junction left unmatched. Per germline, CDR1 SGHRS and CDR2 YFSETQ. Comment on this clonotype: The antigen is not known.

Template switching added a universal primer binding site, and final cDNA carried unique molecular identifiers. From the 5' RACE reads, TCRdb called clonotypes with MiXCR, one entry per CDR3 protein. The sample yields 1.5 million to 2 million distinct CDR3 sequences, roughly a third seen once. Specimen: cord blood. This TCR was sampled from a newborn girl in good health. The chain couples TRBV5-1 to TRBJ2-3; TRBD2 agrees at 16 bases. The CDR3 nucleotides read TGCGCCAGCAGCTTCGGGACTAGCGGGGGGGCAGATACGCAGTATTTT. This encodes CASSFGTSGGADTQYF.